The entry below describes one T cell receptor (beta chain). Antigen unknown. This sample is drawn from a study of OX40 agonist ivuxolimab in advanced cancers. Sequencing used immunoSEQ multiplex PCR; TCRdb keeps in-frame clones, though not all of them. This table has tens of thousands of clones, 80% to 90% appearing once. Findings and limits, study-wide: CD8+ T cells (on average) carried more expanded clones than CD4+ T cells.

After removal of 2 bases from V and 5 bases from J, the junction contained 4 bases not matched to a gene. The CDR3 covers 15 residues. CDR1 is SGDLS and CDR2 is YYNGEE in the germline V gene. This chain joins TRBV9 and TRBJ2-1; 10 bases fit TRBD1. This receptor was obtained from an adult with an advanced solid tumor such as melanoma, head and neck, liver or kidney cancer. The sample was CD4+ or CD8+ T cells sorted from blood, taken in a trial of the OX40 agonist ivuxolimab. CDR3 sequence reads: CASSVTGGVNNEQFF. The CDR3 DNA reads TGTGCCAGCAGCGTGACAGGGGGCGTCAACAATGAGCAGTTCTTC.